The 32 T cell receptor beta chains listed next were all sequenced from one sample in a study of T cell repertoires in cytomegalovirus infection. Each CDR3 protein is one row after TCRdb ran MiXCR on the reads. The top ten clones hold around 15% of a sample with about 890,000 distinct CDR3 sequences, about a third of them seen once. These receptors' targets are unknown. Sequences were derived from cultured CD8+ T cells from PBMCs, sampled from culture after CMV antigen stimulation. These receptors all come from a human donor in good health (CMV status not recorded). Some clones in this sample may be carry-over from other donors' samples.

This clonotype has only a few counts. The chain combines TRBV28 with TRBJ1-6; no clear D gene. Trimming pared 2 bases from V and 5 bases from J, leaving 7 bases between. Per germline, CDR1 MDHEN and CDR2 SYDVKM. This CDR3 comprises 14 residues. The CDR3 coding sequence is TGTGCCAGCAGTTTAGAGGCAGATAATTCACCCCTCCACTTT. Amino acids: CASSLEADNSPLHF.

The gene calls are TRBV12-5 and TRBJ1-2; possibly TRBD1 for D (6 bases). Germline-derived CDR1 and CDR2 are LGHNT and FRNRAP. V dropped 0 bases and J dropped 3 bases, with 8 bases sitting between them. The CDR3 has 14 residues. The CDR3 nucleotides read TGTGCTAGTGGTTTGGTGGCAGGGGACTATGGCTACACCTTC. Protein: CASGLVAGDYGYTF.

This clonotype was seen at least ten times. The CDR3 loop is CASSSYGGDEHTEAFF. CDR3 coding DNA: TGTGCCAGCAGTTCCTATGGGGGGGACGAACACACTGAAGCTTTCTTT. The chain links TRBV25-1 to TRBJ1-1, with D tentatively TRBD1 (5 bases). Trimming stripped 5 bases from V and 3 bases from J, with 19 bases between. CDR3 length: 16 amino acids. The V gene's germline CDR1 is MGHDK and CDR2 SYGVNS.

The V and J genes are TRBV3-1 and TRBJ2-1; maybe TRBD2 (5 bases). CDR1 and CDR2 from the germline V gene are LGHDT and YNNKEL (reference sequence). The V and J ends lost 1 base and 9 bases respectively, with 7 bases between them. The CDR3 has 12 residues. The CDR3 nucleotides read TGTGCCAGCAGCCAAGTGGACTCTGAGCAGTTCTTC. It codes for CASSQVDSEQFF.

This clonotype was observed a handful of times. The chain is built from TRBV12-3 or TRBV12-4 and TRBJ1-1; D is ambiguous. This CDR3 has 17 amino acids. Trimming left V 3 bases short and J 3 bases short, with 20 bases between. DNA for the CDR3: TGTGCCAGCAGTTTTGTTATCGCTGGGCAAGAGGACACTGAAGCTTTCTTT. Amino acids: CASSFVIAGQEDTEAFF.

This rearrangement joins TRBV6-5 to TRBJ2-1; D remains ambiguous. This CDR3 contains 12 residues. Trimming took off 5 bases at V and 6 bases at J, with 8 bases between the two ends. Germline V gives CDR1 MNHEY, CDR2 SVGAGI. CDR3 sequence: CASSAHRNEQFF. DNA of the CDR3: TGTGCCAGCAGTGCTCACCGCAATGAGCAGTTCTTC.

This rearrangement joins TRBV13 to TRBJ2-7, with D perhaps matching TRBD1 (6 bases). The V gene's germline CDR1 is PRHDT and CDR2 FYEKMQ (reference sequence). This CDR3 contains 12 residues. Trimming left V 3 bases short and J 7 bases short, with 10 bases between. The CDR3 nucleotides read TGTGCCAGCAGCTTGCCGGGACAAGAGCAGTACGTC. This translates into CASSLPGQEQYV.

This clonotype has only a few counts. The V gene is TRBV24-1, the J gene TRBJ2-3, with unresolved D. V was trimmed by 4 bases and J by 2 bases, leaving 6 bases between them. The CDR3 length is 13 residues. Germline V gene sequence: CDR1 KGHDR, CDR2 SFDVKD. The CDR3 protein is CATSERDTDTQYF. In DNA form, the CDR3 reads TGTGCCACCAGTGAAAGAGACACAGATACGCAGTATTTT.

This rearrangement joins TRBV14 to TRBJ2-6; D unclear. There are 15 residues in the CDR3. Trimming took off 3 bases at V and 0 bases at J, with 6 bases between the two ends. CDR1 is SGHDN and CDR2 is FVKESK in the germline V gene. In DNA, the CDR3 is TGTGCCAGCAGCCACGTTAACTCTGGGGCCAACGTCCTGACTTTC. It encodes CASSHVNSGANVLTF.

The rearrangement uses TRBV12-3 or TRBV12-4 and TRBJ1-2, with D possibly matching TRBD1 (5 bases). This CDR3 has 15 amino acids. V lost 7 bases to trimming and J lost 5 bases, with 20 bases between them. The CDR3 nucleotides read TGTGCCAGCACCCTAGGACCGGGCGGGGGGTATGGCTACACCTTC. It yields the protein CASTLGPGGGYGYTF.

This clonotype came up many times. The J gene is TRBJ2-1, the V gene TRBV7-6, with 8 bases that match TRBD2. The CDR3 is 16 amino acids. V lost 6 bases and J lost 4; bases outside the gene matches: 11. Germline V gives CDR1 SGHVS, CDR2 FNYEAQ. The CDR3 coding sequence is TGTGCCAGCAGTTTGGGAGGAGGACTAGCTTACAATGAGCAGTTCTTC. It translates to CASSLGGGLAYNEQFF.

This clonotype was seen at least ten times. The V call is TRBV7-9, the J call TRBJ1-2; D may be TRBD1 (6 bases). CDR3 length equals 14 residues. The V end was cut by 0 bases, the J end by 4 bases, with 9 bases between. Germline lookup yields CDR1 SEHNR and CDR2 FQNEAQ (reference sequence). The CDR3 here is CASSLAQGLYGYTF. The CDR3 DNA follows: TGTGCCAGCAGCTTAGCGCAGGGGCTCTATGGCTACACCTTC.

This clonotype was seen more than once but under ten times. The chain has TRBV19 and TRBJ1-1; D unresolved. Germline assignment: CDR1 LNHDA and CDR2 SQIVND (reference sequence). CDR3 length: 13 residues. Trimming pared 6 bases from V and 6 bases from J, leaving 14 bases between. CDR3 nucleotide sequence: TGTGCCAGTAGCTGGACGAGTCGGGCTGAAGCTTTCTTT. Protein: CASSWTSRAEAFF.

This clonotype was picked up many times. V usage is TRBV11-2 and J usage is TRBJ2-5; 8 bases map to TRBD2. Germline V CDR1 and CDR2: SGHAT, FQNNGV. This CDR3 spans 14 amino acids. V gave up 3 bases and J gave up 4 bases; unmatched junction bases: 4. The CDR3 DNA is TGTGCCAGCAGCTTCCCGGGAGGGGGAGAGACCCAGTACTTC. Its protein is CASSFPGGGETQYF.

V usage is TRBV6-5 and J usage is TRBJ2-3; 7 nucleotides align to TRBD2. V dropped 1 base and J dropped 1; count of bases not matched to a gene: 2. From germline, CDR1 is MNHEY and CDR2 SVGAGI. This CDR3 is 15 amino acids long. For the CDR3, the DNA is TGTGCCAGCAGTTACTTCCGGGGGGGCACAGATACGCAGTATTTT. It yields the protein CASSYFRGGTDTQYF.

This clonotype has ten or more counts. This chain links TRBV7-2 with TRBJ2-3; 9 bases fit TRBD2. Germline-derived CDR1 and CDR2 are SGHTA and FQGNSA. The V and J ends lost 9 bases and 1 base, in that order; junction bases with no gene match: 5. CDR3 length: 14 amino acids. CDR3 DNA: TGTGCCAGTCAGGTAGCGGGGGGCACAGATACGCAGTATTTT. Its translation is CASQVAGGTDTQYF.

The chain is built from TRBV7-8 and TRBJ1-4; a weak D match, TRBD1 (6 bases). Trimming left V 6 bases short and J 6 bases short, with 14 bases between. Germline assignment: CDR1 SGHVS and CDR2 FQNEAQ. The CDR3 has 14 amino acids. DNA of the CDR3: TGTGCCAGCAGTCCCAGGGGTTGGGATGAAAAACTGTTTTTT. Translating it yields CASSPRGWDEKLFF.

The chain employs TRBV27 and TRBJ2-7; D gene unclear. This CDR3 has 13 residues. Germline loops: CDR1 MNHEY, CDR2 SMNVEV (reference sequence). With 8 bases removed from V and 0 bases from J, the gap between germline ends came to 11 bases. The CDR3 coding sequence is TGTGCCAGCGGGATCGGCAGCTCCTACGAGCAGTACGTC. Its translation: CASGIGSSYEQYV.

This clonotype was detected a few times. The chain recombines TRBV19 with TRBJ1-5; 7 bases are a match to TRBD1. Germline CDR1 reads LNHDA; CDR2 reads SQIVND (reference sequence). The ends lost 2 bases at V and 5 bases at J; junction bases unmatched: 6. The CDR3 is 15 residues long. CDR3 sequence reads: CASSISARGDQPQHF. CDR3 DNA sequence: TGTGCCAGTAGTATATCTGCCAGGGGGGATCAGCCCCAGCATTTT.

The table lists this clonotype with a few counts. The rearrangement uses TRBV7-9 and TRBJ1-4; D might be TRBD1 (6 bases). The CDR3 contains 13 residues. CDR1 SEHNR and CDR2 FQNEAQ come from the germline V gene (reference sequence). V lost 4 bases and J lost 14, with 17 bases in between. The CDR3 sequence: CASSSDREGGLFF. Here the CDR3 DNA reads TGTGCCAGCAGCTCGGACAGAGAAGGGGGGCTGTTTTTT.

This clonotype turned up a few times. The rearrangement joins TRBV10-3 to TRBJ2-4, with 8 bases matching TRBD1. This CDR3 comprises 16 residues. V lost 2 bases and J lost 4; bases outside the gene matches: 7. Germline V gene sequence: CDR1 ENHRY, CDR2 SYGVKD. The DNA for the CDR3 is TGTGCCATCAGTGAGCCCCCCAGGGGGCAGAAAAACATTCAGTACTTC. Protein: CAISEPPRGQKNIQYF.

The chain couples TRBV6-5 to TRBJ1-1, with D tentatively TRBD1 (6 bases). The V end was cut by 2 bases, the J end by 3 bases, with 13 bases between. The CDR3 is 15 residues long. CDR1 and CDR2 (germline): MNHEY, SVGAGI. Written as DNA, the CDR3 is TGTGCCAGCAGTTACGCAACAGGGAGTTACACTGAAGCTTTCTTT. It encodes CASSYATGSYTEAFF.

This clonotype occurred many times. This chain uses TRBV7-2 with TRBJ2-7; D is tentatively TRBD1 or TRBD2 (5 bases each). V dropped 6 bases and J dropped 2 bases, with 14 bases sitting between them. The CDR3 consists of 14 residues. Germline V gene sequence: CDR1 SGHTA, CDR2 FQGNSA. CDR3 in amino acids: CASRQDSNTYEQYF. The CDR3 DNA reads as TGTGCCAGCAGACAGGACTCCAACACCTACGAGCAGTACTTC.

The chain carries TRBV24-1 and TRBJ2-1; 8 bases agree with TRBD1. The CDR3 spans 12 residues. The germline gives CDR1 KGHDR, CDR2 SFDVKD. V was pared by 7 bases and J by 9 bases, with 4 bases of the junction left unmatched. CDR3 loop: CATRQGAGEQFF. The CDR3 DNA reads TGTGCCACCAGGCAGGGGGCGGGTGAGCAGTTCTTC.

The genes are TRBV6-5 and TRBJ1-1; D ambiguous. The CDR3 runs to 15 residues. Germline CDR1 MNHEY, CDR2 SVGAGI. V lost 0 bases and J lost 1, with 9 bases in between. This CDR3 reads CASSYSKKGNTEAFF. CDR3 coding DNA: TGTGCCAGCAGTTACTCGAAAAAAGGGAACACTGAAGCTTTCTTT.

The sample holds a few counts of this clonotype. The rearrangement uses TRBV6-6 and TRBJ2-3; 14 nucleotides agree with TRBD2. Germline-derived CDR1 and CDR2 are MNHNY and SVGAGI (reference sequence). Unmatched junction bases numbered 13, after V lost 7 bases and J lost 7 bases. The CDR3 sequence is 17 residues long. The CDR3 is CASTLGLAGGPGYTQYF. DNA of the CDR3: TGTGCCAGCACTCTAGGACTAGCGGGGGGTCCAGGGTATACGCAGTATTTT.

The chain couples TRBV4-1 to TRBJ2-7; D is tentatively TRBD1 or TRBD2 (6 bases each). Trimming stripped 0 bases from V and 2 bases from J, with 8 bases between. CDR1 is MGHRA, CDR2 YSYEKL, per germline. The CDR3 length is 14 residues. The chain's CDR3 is CASSQEGGTYEQYF. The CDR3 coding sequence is TGCGCCAGCAGCCAAGAAGGGGGGACCTACGAGCAGTACTTC.

The CDR3 DNA is TGTGCCAGCAGTTTATACCGGGACTATTACGAGCAGTACGTC. Translated, it gives CASSLYRDYYEQYV. The chain is built from TRBV27 and TRBJ2-7; TRBD2 matches at 7 bases. The V segment lost 1 base and the J segment 4 bases; nucleotides outside the gene matches: 4. The CDR3 covers 14 residues. The germline V gene has CDR1 MNHEY and CDR2 SMNVEV (reference sequence).

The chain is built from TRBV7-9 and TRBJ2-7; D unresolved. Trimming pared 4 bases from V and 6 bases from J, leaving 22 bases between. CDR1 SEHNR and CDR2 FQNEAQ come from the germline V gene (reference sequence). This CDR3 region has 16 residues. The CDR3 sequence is CASSSQQRNRPGEQYV. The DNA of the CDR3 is TGTGCCAGCAGCTCTCAGCAACGGAATAGACCTGGCGAGCAGTACGTC.

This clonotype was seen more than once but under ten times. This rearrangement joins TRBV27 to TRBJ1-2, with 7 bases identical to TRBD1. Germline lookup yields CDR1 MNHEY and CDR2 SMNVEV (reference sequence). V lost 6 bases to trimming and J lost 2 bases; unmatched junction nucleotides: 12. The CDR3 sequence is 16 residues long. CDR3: CASSPYTGAINYGYTF. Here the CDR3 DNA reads TGTGCCAGCAGCCCCTACACAGGGGCGATAAACTATGGCTACACCTTC.

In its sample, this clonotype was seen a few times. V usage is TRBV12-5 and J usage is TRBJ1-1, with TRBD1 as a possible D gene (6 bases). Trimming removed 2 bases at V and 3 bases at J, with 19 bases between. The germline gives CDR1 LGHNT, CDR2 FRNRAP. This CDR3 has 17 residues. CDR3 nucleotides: TGTGCTAGTGGTTTGACTGGGACACGGCCTGATGACACTGAAGCTTTCTTT. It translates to CASGLTGTRPDDTEAFF.

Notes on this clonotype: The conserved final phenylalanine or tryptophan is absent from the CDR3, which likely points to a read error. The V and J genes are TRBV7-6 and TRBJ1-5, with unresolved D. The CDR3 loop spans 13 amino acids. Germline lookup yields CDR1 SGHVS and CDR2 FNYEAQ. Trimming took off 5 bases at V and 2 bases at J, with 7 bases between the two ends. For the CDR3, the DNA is TGTGCCAGCAGCGTCCAGGGCAATCAGCCCCAGCATGTT. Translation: CASSVQGNQPQHV.